Each of the 32 T cell receptor beta chains below was sequenced from the same sample in a study of shared clonotypes between healthy human individuals. This table comes from immunoSEQ multiplex PCR, and its TCRdb copy is limited to in-frame clones, with some not included. The table lists roughly 2.5 million clones, 85% to 95% of them singletons. Sequencing was done on a sample of naive CD4+ T cells sorted from blood. As to subset: CD45RA+ positively selected. The receptors originated from a man aged 18-30 years in good health.

V usage is TRBV10-1 and J usage is TRBJ2-3; D remains ambiguous. CDR3 size: 14 residues. V was shortened by 3 bases and J by 0 bases, with 7 bases between the two germline ends. Germline V CDR1 and CDR2: WNHNN, SYGVQD (reference sequence). CDR3 sequence reads: CASSDGSSTDTQYF. In DNA form, the CDR3 reads TGCGCCAGCAGTGATGGTAGCAGCACAGATACGCAGTATTTT.

The chain carries TRBV10-2 and TRBJ2-1; D possibly corresponds to TRBD1 (5 bases). V was shortened by 4 bases and J by 6 bases, with 10 bases between the two germline ends. The CDR3 totals 13 residues. CDR1 and CDR2 from the germline V gene are WSHSY and SAAADI. CDR3 bases: TGCGCCAGCAGTGGGCAGGGCGGCAATGAGCAGTTCTTC. Translated, it gives CASSGQGGNEQFF.

This chain connects TRBV5-4 to TRBJ2-7; TRBD1 is a possible D gene (5 bases). Germline V gene sequence: CDR1 SGHNT, CDR2 YYREEE (reference sequence). The V gene lost 4 bases and the J gene lost 1 base, with 12 bases spanning the gap. The CDR3 runs to 14 residues. CDR3 coding DNA: TGTGCCAGCAGCCCAGGGCTTCCTTCCTACGAGCAGTACTTC. Translation gives CASSPGLPSYEQYF.

This chain joins TRBV4-3 and TRBJ1-3; D is unclear. V lost 0 bases to trimming and J lost 0 bases, with 9 bases between them. Germline CDR1 reads LGHNA; CDR2 reads YSLEER. The length of the CDR3 is 16 residues. The CDR3 reads CASSQDQERSGNTIYF. CDR3 coding DNA: TGCGCCAGCAGCCAAGATCAGGAACGCTCTGGAAACACCATATATTTT.

Only one count was recorded for this clone. The rearrangement uses TRBV4-3 and TRBJ1-1; perhaps TRBD1 as D (6 bases). CDR3 length equals 14 residues. Between the trimmed V and J ends, which lost 1 base and 7 bases, there was a span of 13 bases. Germline V gene lookup returns CDR1 LGHNA and CDR2 YSLEER. The CDR3 sequence is CASSQGTASLEAFF. The CDR3 DNA reads TGCGCCAGCAGCCAAGGGACAGCAAGCCTTGAAGCTTTCTTT.

This sequence joins TRBV18 and TRBJ2-7; D gene unclear. There are 13 residues in the CDR3. The V gene's germline CDR1 is KGHSH and CDR2 LQKENI. Trimming shortened V by 6 bases and J by 3 bases, and 12 bases separated the two germline ends. The CDR3 DNA sequence: TGTGCCAGCTCCCTAGGACCGGACTACGAGCAGTACTTC. Translation gives CASSLGPDYEQYF. Full variable domain (missing parts from reference TRBV18 and TRBJ2-7): NAGVMQNPRHLVRRRGQEARLRCSPMKGHSHVYWYRQLPEEGLKFMVYLQKENIIDESGMPKERFSAEFPKEGPSILRIQQVVRGDSAAYFCASSLGPDYEQYFGPGTRLTVT.

The chain is built from TRBV19 and TRBJ1-6; TRBD1 might be the D (5 bases). The CDR3 runs 15 residues. Per germline, CDR1 LNHDA and CDR2 SQIVND (reference sequence). Trimming left V 6 bases short and J 3 bases short, with 12 bases between. The CDR3 protein is CASSPPGLYNSPLHF. CDR3 nucleotide sequence: TGTGCCAGTAGCCCACCGGGACTCTATAATTCACCCCTCCACTTT.

V and J are TRBV6-1 and TRBJ1-2; 8 nucleotides match TRBD1. Trimming took 6 bases from V and 7 from J; bases not matched to a gene: 13. Germline values: CDR1 MNHNS, CDR2 SASEGT. This CDR3 region has 15 residues. The CDR3 nucleotides are TGTGCCAGCAGATCCGGGACAGGAGTCTGGGGTGGCTACACCTTC. This codes for CASRSGTGVWGGYTF.

The chain is built from TRBV19 and TRBJ2-7, with D uncertain. Germline loops: CDR1 LNHDA, CDR2 SQIVND (reference sequence). With 7 bases removed from V and 1 base from J, the gap between germline ends came to 14 bases. CDR3 length: 14 residues. The CDR3 is CASTPGKLSYEQYF. For the CDR3, the DNA is TGTGCCAGTACCCCGGGCAAGCTATCCTACGAGCAGTACTTC. Using reference TRBV19 and TRBJ2-7 for the parts outside the CDR3, the full variable domain is DGGITQSPKYLFRKEGQNVTLSCEQNLNHDAMYWYRQDPGQGLRLIYYSQIVNDFQKGDIAEGYSVSREKKESFPLTVTSAQKNPTAFYLCASTPGKLSYEQYFGPGTRLTVT.

J is TRBJ2-3 and V is TRBV2, with D possibly matching TRBD2 (7 bases). Germline CDR1 SNHLY, CDR2 FYNNEI. The CDR3 is 14 amino acids. With 6 bases removed from V and 5 bases from J, the gap between germline ends came to 15 bases. Here the CDR3 reads CASRGGGAVDTQYF. CDR3 coding DNA: TGTGCCAGCAGGGGAGGGGGGGCCGTAGATACGCAGTATTTT.

V usage is TRBV7-2 and J usage is TRBJ2-3; the D gene is possibly TRBD2 (6 bases). The CDR3 runs 15 residues. Between the trimmed V and J ends, which lost 3 bases and 4 bases, there was a span of 14 bases. Germline V gives CDR1 SGHTA, CDR2 FQGNSA. CDR3 protein: CASSFRTGVADTQYF. CDR3 nucleotides: TGTGCCAGCAGCTTTCGGACGGGAGTCGCAGATACGCAGTATTTT. The whole variable domain, remainder taken from reference TRBV7-2 and TRBJ2-3, is GAGVSQSPSNKVTEKGKDVELRCDPISGHTALYWYRQSLGQGLEFLIYFQGNSAPDKSGLPSDRFSAERTGGSVSTLTIQRTQQEDSAVYLCASSFRTGVADTQYFGPGTRLTVL.

V gene TRBV5-4 combines with J gene TRBJ1-1; 7 bases agree with TRBD1. Germline CDR1 and CDR2: SGHNT and YYREEE (reference sequence). CDR3 size: 14 residues. The J segment lost 6 bases and the V segment lost 5 bases, leaving 10 bases of the junction unmatched. CDR3 in DNA: TGTGCCAGCAGTCCAGGGGGTAGAGGTTCTGAAGCTTTCTTT. It codes for CASSPGGRGSEAFF.

The sample holds one count of this clone. The V call is TRBV30, the J call TRBJ1-6, with a possible D match to TRBD1 (5 bases). The CDR3 totals 16 residues. The germline V gene has CDR1 GTSNPN and CDR2 SVGIG (reference sequence). V lost 4 bases and J lost 3, with 16 bases in between. The CDR3 region has the DNA TGTGCCTGGAACGGGGGGAGGGGCAACTATAATTCACCCCTCCACTTT. Amino acids: CAWNGGRGNYNSPLHF.

The chain links TRBV25-1 to TRBJ1-6; D unresolved. Deletions cut 4 bases from V and 5 bases from J, with 9 bases between. Germline assignment: CDR1 MGHDK and CDR2 SYGVNS. The CDR3 has 14 residues. The CDR3 DNA reads as TGTGCCAGCAGTGTTAGCACAGATAATTCACCCCTCCACTTT. The encoded protein is CASSVSTDNSPLHF.

V and J are TRBV18 and TRBJ1-1; no firm D call. This CDR3 is built from 16 residues. The V gene lost 6 bases and the J gene lost 0 bases, with 17 bases spanning the gap. Per the germline V gene, CDR1 is KGHSH and CDR2 is LQKENI. The CDR3 sequence is CASSELGSGLNTEAFF. The CDR3, as DNA: TGTGCCAGCTCCGAACTAGGATCGGGTTTGAACACTGAAGCTTTCTTT.

The CDR3 sequence: CAISEKGPAGNQPQHF. CDR3 bases: TGTGCCATCAGTGAGAAGGGTCCTGCAGGCAATCAGCCCCAGCATTTT. V and J are TRBV10-3 and TRBJ1-5; no clear D gene. The germline V gene encodes CDR1 ENHRY and CDR2 SYGVKD. The CDR3 is 16 residues long. Trimming pared 2 bases from V and 2 bases from J, leaving 13 bases between.

Remarks on this clone: This CDR3 is also generated by other DNA sequences in the sample. This chain joins TRBV5-1 and TRBJ2-7, with 7 bases matching TRBD2. This CDR3 is built from 14 residues. Germline trimming cut 2 bases from V and 0 bases from J; bases unmatched to any gene: 2. Germline CDR1 and CDR2: SGHRS and YFSETQ. The CDR3 DNA is TGCGCCAGCAGCTTAGGGACTACCTCCTACGAGCAGTACTTC. This translates into CASSLGTTSYEQYF.

The chain couples TRBV10-3 to TRBJ1-4, with D hard to call. CDR3 length: 12 residues. Germline lookup yields CDR1 ENHRY and CDR2 SYGVKD. V was trimmed by 6 bases and J by 8 bases, leaving 10 bases between them. The CDR3 reads CAISEVGEKLFF. The DNA for the CDR3 is TGTGCCATCAGCGAGGTTGGAGAAAAACTGTTTTTT.

CDR3 sequence: CASSSTSGRPKSSGANVLTF. The CDR3 nucleotides are TGTGCCAGCAGCTCAACTAGCGGGAGGCCTAAGAGCTCTGGGGCCAACGTCCTGACTTTC. The V call is TRBV5-4, the J call TRBJ2-6; 12 bases line up with TRBD2. CDR3 length: 20 amino acids. The germline gives CDR1 SGHNT, CDR2 YYREEE (reference sequence). The V gene end was trimmed by 3 bases and the J gene end by 0 bases; junction bases not matched to a gene: 10.

The chain employs TRBV6-1 and TRBJ2-5; the D gene is possibly TRBD1 (6 bases). The V end was cut by 0 bases, the J end by 5 bases, with 13 bases between. Germline V gene sequence: CDR1 MNHNS, CDR2 SASEGT. The CDR3 runs to 15 residues. CDR3 sequence reads: CASSEASGVRETQYF. As DNA, the CDR3 is TGTGCCAGCAGTGAAGCATCAGGGGTGCGGGAGACCCAGTACTTC.

This clone was detected a few times. The rearrangement joins TRBV18 to TRBJ1-1; D gene unclear. This CDR3 has 12 residues. CDR1 and CDR2 (germline): KGHSH, LQKENI. Trimming removed 6 bases from V and 3 bases from J, with 8 bases in between. CDR3 sequence (DNA): TGTGCCAGCTCCCCGGAGGACACTGAAGCTTTCTTT. Its translation is CASSPEDTEAFF.

The chain recombines TRBV29-1 with TRBJ2-5; tentative D call: TRBD1 (5 bases). The CDR3 is 15 amino acids. CDR1 SQVTM and CDR2 ANQGSEA come from the germline V gene. The V and J ends lost 6 bases and 5 bases respectively, with 22 bases between them. In nucleotides, the CDR3 is TGCAGCGTCTCCCAAGGGGCAGGGTTGGAGGAGACCCAGTACTTC. As protein: CSVSQGAGLEETQYF.

This clone appeared once. DNA of the CDR3: TGTGCCAGCAGCTCCACCGGGACGATCGGCGGAGACGAGCAGTACTTC. This codes for CASSSTGTIGGDEQYF. This chain connects TRBV5-6 to TRBJ2-7; D assignment may be TRBD1 or TRBD2 (5 bases each). Germline V gene lookup returns CDR1 SGHDT and CDR2 YYEEEE. The CDR3 loop spans 16 amino acids. Deletions cut 3 bases from V and 5 bases from J, with 21 bases between.

This clone appeared a single time. The sample carries other DNA sequences with the same CDR3. The chain recombines TRBV10-3 with TRBJ2-5; D is uncertain. CDR1 and CDR2 (germline): ENHRY, SYGVKD. The CDR3 sequence is 14 residues long. V gave up 3 bases and J gave up 1 base, with 9 bases separating them. CDR3 nucleotide sequence: TGTGCCATCAGTGATGGCGGCACCCAAGAGACCCAGTACTTC. It encodes CAISDGGTQETQYF.

This clone was recorded a few times. The CDR3 DNA sequence: TGTGCCAGCAGCCCCGGGTATTTTATGAACACTGAAGCTTTCTTT. Amino acids: CASSPGYFMNTEAFF. This chain connects TRBV11-2 to TRBJ1-1; D is uncertain. V was trimmed by 5 bases and J by 0 bases, leaving 13 bases between them. CDR3 length equals 15 residues. CDR1 is SGHAT and CDR2 is FQNNGV in the germline V gene.

About this clone itself: The sample carries other DNA sequences with the same CDR3. V usage is TRBV5-1 and J usage is TRBJ2-3, with D uncertain. The CDR3 extends over 15 amino acids. Germline CDR1 reads SGHRS; CDR2 reads YFSETQ. V was pared by 0 bases and J by 2 bases, with 10 bases between. CDR3 bases: TGCGCCAGCAGCTTGGTTGGCAGTTCCACAGATACGCAGTATTTT. This sequence encodes CASSLVGSSTDTQYF.

The genes are TRBV5-1 and TRBJ2-1; D call uncertain. V lost 0 bases and J 0 bases, leaving 10 bases between the germline ends. Germline lookup yields CDR1 SGHRS and CDR2 YFSETQ. The CDR3 loop spans 16 amino acids. Here the CDR3 DNA reads TGCGCCAGCAGCTTGGCCACCTCTTCCTCCTACAATGAGCAGTTCTTC. Translating gives CASSLATSSSYNEQFF. Drawing the rest from reference TRBV5-1 and TRBJ2-1, the complete variable domain is KAGVTQTPRYLIKTRGQQVTLSCSPISGHRSVSWYQQTPGQGLQFLFEYFSETQRNKGNFPGRFSGRQFSNSRSEMNVSTLELGDSALYLCASSLATSSSYNEQFFGPGTRLTVL.

V usage is TRBV18 and J usage is TRBJ2-7; D possibly corresponds to TRBD2 (7 bases). The germline gives CDR1 KGHSH, CDR2 LQKENI. This CDR3 contains 15 residues. V was shortened by 5 bases and J by 2 bases, with 16 bases between the two germline ends. CDR3 DNA sequence: TGTGCCAGCTCATCGCGTGAGGGGGGGGCCTACGAGCAGTACTTC. Translated, it gives CASSSREGGAYEQYF. Looking up the rest from reference TRBV18 and TRBJ2-7 gives the full variable domain: NAGVMQNPRHLVRRRGQEARLRCSPMKGHSHVYWYRQLPEEGLKFMVYLQKENIIDESGMPKERFSAEFPKEGPSILRIQQVVRGDSAAYFCASSSREGGAYEQYFGPGTRLTVT.

The rearrangement links TRBV11-1 to TRBJ2-2, with D perhaps being TRBD1 or TRBD2 (5 bases each). The ends were cut back, 5 bases at V and 4 bases at J, with 11 bases in the middle. From germline, CDR1 is SGHAT and CDR2 FQDESV (reference sequence). The CDR3 totals 14 residues. CDR3 sequence reads: CASSTGTGTGELFF. As DNA, the CDR3 is TGTGCCAGCAGCACCGGGACGGGCACCGGGGAGCTGTTTTTT. The variable domain in full, with the rest retrieved from reference TRBV11-1 and TRBJ2-2, is EAEVAQSPRYKITEKSQAVAFWCDPISGHATLYWYRQILGQGPELLVQFQDESVVDDSQLPKDRFSAERLKGVDSTLKIQPAELGDSAMYLCASSTGTGTGELFFGEGSRLTVL.

The J gene is TRBJ1-5, the V gene TRBV5-7; 10 bases fit TRBD1. TRBV5-7 is sorted into the ORF group, with uncertain function. This CDR3 has 16 amino acids. Trimming removed 3 bases from V and 6 bases from J; junction bases left unmatched: 9. The CDR3: CASSWPRDRGTQPQHF. The CDR3 region has the DNA TGTGCCAGCAGCTGGCCCCGGGACAGGGGAACTCAGCCCCAGCATTTT.

This chain links TRBV5-1 with TRBJ1-1, with D possibly matching TRBD1 (5 bases). The germline CDR1 and CDR2 sequences are SGHRS and YFSETQ. This CDR3 is built from 14 residues. The ends were cut back, 4 bases at V and 4 bases at J, with 14 bases in the middle. The CDR3 reads CASSLGGVPTEAFF. The CDR3 nucleotides read TGCGCCAGCAGCCTGGGGGGGGTCCCCACTGAAGCTTTCTTT.

V is TRBV7-9 and J is TRBJ1-2, with TRBD1 matching 9 bases. The germline CDR1 and CDR2 sequences are SEHNR and FQNEAQ (reference sequence). The trim removed 3 bases at V and 1 base at J, leaving 6 bases unmatched. This CDR3 region has 16 residues. Written as DNA, the CDR3 is TGTGCCAGCAGCTTGGGACAGGGAACCCTTAACTATGGCTACACCTTC. Protein sequence: CASSLGQGTLNYGYTF.